Presented here are 24 T cell receptor beta chains from one specimen sequenced in a study of blood T cell repertoires in COVID-19. The data were produced by immunoSEQ multiplex PCR, yet TCRdb's version contains in-frame clones alone and is incomplete. The top ten clones hold roughly 15% of a sample with 150,000 to 190,000 clones, 80% to 90% of them seen once. The specimen was peripheral blood. Receptors were obtained from a woman aged 40 to 49 with acute or convalescent COVID-19.

This clone was recorded once. The genes are TRBV18 and TRBJ2-4; D unresolved. The germline V gene encodes CDR1 KGHSH and CDR2 LQKENI. The V gene lost 3 bases and the J gene lost 11 bases, with 17 bases spanning the gap. The CDR3 extends over 14 amino acids. The CDR3: CASSPGHTAGVQYF. DNA of the CDR3: TGTGCCAGCTCACCTGGGCATACGGCCGGCGTTCAGTACTTC.

This clone was seen more than once but under ten times. The chain links TRBV27 to TRBJ2-7; 8 bases line up with TRBD1. The V gene end was trimmed by 3 bases and the J gene end by 6 bases; junction bases not matched to a gene: 7. There are 14 residues in the CDR3. Germline lookup yields CDR1 MNHEY and CDR2 SMNVEV (reference sequence). CDR3 amino acids: CASSFTRGQGEQYF. The CDR3 region has the DNA TGTGCCAGCAGTTTTACCAGGGGGCAAGGCGAGCAGTACTTC.

The chain employs TRBV4-1 and TRBJ2-7; the match to TRBD1 covers 9 bases. In germline, CDR1 is MGHRA, CDR2 YSYEKL. J gave up 5 bases and V 1 base, and 6 bases lay outside the gene matches. CDR3 size: 15 residues. The CDR3 spells CASSQGDRDVDEQYF. In DNA, the CDR3 is TGCGCCAGCAGCCAAGGGGACAGGGATGTCGACGAGCAGTACTTC.

The chain links TRBV7-3 to TRBJ2-3; D uncertain. There are 14 residues in the CDR3. Trimming left V 1 base short and J 2 bases short, with 7 bases between. Germline-derived CDR1 and CDR2 are SGHTA and FQGTGA. The CDR3 reads CASSLNPYTDTQYF. CDR3 nucleotides: TGTGCCAGCAGCTTAAATCCTTACACAGATACGCAGTATTTT.

Only one count was recorded for this clone. The V call is TRBV29-1, the J call TRBJ2-7, with D tentatively TRBD1 (5 bases). Trimming cost V 5 bases and J 2 bases, with 19 bases left between them. CDR3 length: 15 residues. Germline CDR1 reads SQVTM; CDR2 reads ANQGSEA. The CDR3 DNA reads TGCAGCGTTTCAACAGGAAAACCGATGACCTACGAGCAGTACTTC. This translates into CSVSTGKPMTYEQYF.

The chain couples TRBV5-1 to TRBJ1-2; 7 nucleotides match TRBD1. Unmatched junction bases numbered 11, after V lost 1 base and J lost 8 bases. Germline V lookup: CDR1 SGHRS, CDR2 YFSETQ. The CDR3 is 15 residues long. This CDR3 reads CASSLLVDKGAGYTF. CDR3 nucleotides: TGCGCCAGCAGCTTGTTGGTTGACAAGGGGGCAGGCTACACCTTC.

A single count supports this clone. The chain is built from TRBV4-2 and TRBJ1-1; 9 bases map to TRBD1. J lost 4 bases, V lost 1 base, and 7 bases had no gene match. The length of the CDR3 is 16 residues. CDR1 LGHNA and CDR2 YNFKEQ come from the germline V gene. The chain's CDR3 is CASSQVYRDRVTEAFF. CDR3 in DNA: TGTGCCAGCAGCCAAGTCTACCGGGACAGGGTCACTGAAGCTTTCTTT.

This CDR3 reads CASSVVFNEQFF. In DNA form, the CDR3 reads TGTGCCAGCAGCGTAGTCTTCAATGAGCAGTTCTTC. This chain joins TRBV9 and TRBJ2-1; D is undetermined. V lost 0 bases to trimming and J lost 6 bases, with 4 bases between them. Per the germline V gene, CDR1 is SGDLS and CDR2 is YYNGEE. The CDR3 contains 12 residues.

The rearrangement links TRBV18 to TRBJ1-2; D uncertain. The germline gives CDR1 KGHSH, CDR2 LQKENI. This CDR3 region has 13 residues. Trimming pared 8 bases from V and 0 bases from J, leaving 10 bases between. The CDR3 sequence: CASQSNTNYGYTF. The CDR3 DNA follows: TGTGCCAGCCAATCTAATACTAACTATGGCTACACCTTC.

This chain connects TRBV6-5 to TRBJ1-4; 11 bases fit TRBD1. J was trimmed by 8 bases and V by 5 bases; bases with no gene match: 7. Germline CDR1 reads MNHEY; CDR2 reads SVGAGI. The CDR3 sequence is 15 residues long. The chain's CDR3 is CASSNPGQGEEKLFF. In nucleotides, the CDR3 is TGTGCCAGCAGTAATCCGGGACAGGGGGAAGAAAAACTGTTTTTT.

The J gene is TRBJ1-2, the V gene TRBV30; tentative D call: TRBD1 (5 bases). This CDR3 region has 13 residues. Germline lookup yields CDR1 GTSNPN and CDR2 SVGIG (reference sequence). Trimming stripped 1 base from V and 7 bases from J, with 13 bases between. CDR3 protein: CAWSARRGSGYTF. The DNA for the CDR3 is TGTGCCTGGAGTGCTCGAAGGGGCAGTGGCTACACCTTC.

The chain joins TRBV6-5 to TRBJ1-1; tentatively, D is TRBD1 (5 bases). This CDR3 region has 15 residues. CDR1 is MNHEY and CDR2 is SVGAGI in the germline V gene. Trimming removed 5 bases at V and 6 bases at J, with 19 bases between. The CDR3 loop is CASSITLGQGSEAFF. CDR3 DNA: TGTGCCAGCAGTATCACCCTCGGGCAGGGCTCTGAAGCTTTCTTT.

This chain links TRBV3-1 (or the pseudogene TRBV3-2) with TRBJ2-1; 8 nucleotides align to TRBD1. Germline trimming cut 6 bases from V and 6 bases from J; bases unmatched to any gene: 10. The CDR3 extends over 15 amino acids. The germline V gene has CDR1 LGHDT and CDR2 YNNKEL (reference sequence). In DNA, the CDR3 is TGTGCCAGCAGACCCCGGGACAGGTTGGGCAATGAGCAGTTCTTC. Translation gives CASRPRDRLGNEQFF.

The CDR3 DNA sequence: TGCGCCAGCAGCCTACAGACAGGGGGGTCGGGTGAAAAACTGTTTTTT. Protein product: CASSLQTGGSGEKLFF. The chain carries TRBV5-1 and TRBJ1-4; 9 bases align to TRBD1. V was clipped by 4 bases and J by 7 bases; unmatched bases: 11. From germline, CDR1 is SGHRS and CDR2 YFSETQ. The CDR3 spans 16 residues. Full variable domain (outside the CDR3, taken from reference TRBV5-1 and TRBJ1-4): KAGVTQTPRYLIKTRGQQVTLSCSPISGHRSVSWYQQTPGQGLQFLFEYFSETQRNKGNFPGRFSGRQFSNSRSEMNVSTLELGDSALYLCASSLQTGGSGEKLFFGSGTQLSVL.

This clone was detected ten times or more. The chain carries TRBV9 and TRBJ2-4; 8 nucleotides match TRBD1. With 3 bases clipped from V and 8 bases from J, the junction kept 13 bases outside the gene matches. Germline CDR1 SGDLS, CDR2 YYNGEE. The CDR3 loop spans 16 amino acids. As DNA, the CDR3 is TGTGCCAGCAGCGAGCGGACAGGGTTTGATTGGGACATTCAGTACTTC. This gives the protein CASSERTGFDWDIQYF.

This chain links TRBV12-5 with TRBJ2-7; TRBD1 agrees at 9 bases. Trimming took 1 base from V and 3 from J; bases not matched to a gene: 1. Germline lookup yields CDR1 LGHNT and CDR2 FRNRAP. The CDR3 covers 14 residues. For the CDR3, the DNA is TGTGCTAGTGGTTTGGGACAGGGGGTCTACGAGCAGTACTTC. Protein sequence: CASGLGQGVYEQYF.

The chain employs TRBV20-1 and TRBJ2-7; no clear D gene. The V and J ends lost 0 bases and 6 bases respectively, with 6 bases between them. Germline assignment: CDR1 DFQATT and CDR2 SNEGSKA (reference sequence). The CDR3 contains 11 residues. The CDR3 region is CSARDLPEQYF. In DNA, the CDR3 is TGCAGTGCTAGAGATCTCCCCGAGCAGTACTTC.

V and J are TRBV11-1 and TRBJ1-1; D perhaps matches TRBD1 (5 bases). Germline loops: CDR1 SGHAT, CDR2 FQDESV (reference sequence). V shed 2 bases and J shed 0 bases, with 10 bases lying between them. There are 15 residues in the CDR3. The CDR3 here is CASSLSRQLNTEAFF. CDR3 DNA sequence: TGTGCCAGCAGCTTATCCCGACAGTTGAACACTGAAGCTTTCTTT.

The chain combines TRBV6-5 with TRBJ2-3, with D possibly matching TRBD1 (5 bases). Trimming stripped 2 bases from V and 1 base from J, with 7 bases between. The CDR3 covers 14 residues. The germline gives CDR1 MNHEY, CDR2 SVGAGI. The CDR3, as DNA: TGTGCCAGCAGTTACCTCAGGGGCACAGATACGCAGTATTTT. It codes for CASSYLRGTDTQYF.

This clone was detected only a few times. CDR3 bases: TGCGCCAGCAGTTTGACCCCCGGGACAGGGCACGAGCAGTACTTC. It codes for CASSLTPGTGHEQYF. This chain links TRBV5-1 with TRBJ2-7, with 9 nucleotides matching TRBD1. The CDR3 contains 15 residues. CDR1 and CDR2 from the germline V gene are SGHRS and YFSETQ. V trimming: 5 bases; J trimming: 5 bases; junction bases outside the gene matches: 11.

This clone was counted once. The CDR3 DNA reads TGTGCCAGTAGTCCTAAGGGGACAGCCTTTTCCTACAATGAGCAGTTCTTC. Its translation is CASSPKGTAFSYNEQFF. The rearrangement links TRBV19 to TRBJ2-1; 7 bases are a match to TRBD1. This CDR3 is built from 17 residues. The germline V gene has CDR1 LNHDA and CDR2 SQIVND (reference sequence). J was trimmed by 1 base and V by 5 bases; bases with no gene match: 11.

The rearrangement uses TRBV2 and TRBJ2-1; D gene uncertain. This CDR3 has 12 residues. Looked up from germline, CDR1 is SNHLY and CDR2 is FYNNEI. Trimming pared 1 base from V and 12 bases from J, leaving 10 bases between. For the CDR3, the DNA is TGTGCCAGCAGTGAAGGACACTTCGGGCAGTTCTTC. Protein sequence: CASSEGHFGQFF.

The chain recombines TRBV20-1 with TRBJ1-3; D gene uncertain. This CDR3 region has 14 residues. CDR1 is DFQATT and CDR2 is SNEGSKA in the germline V gene (reference sequence). The V and J ends lost 4 bases and 4 bases respectively, with 14 bases between them. The DNA of the CDR3 is TGCAGTGCTATTGACGGTGCTTCCGGAAACACCATATATTTT. It translates to CSAIDGASGNTIYF.

This clone was detected only a few times. The chain employs TRBV2 and TRBJ1-1, with D possibly TRBD1 on 5 matching bases. Trimming cost V 6 bases and J 3 bases, with 8 bases left between them. The CDR3 covers 12 residues. Germline values: CDR1 SNHLY, CDR2 FYNNEI. In DNA, the CDR3 is TGTGCCAGCAGCTGGGGCTACACTGAAGCTTTCTTT. Amino acid sequence: CASSWGYTEAFF. Looking up the rest from reference TRBV2 and TRBJ1-1 gives the full variable domain: EPEVTQTPSHQVTQMGQEVILRCVPISNHLYFYWYRQILGQKVEFLVSFYNNEISEKSEIFDDQFSVERPDGSNFTLKIRSTKLEDSAMYFCASSWGYTEAFFGQGTRLTVV.